A single sample gave rise to the 23 T cell receptor beta chains below, sequenced in a study of response to subunit inactivated influenza vaccine. TCRdb analysed the RT-PCR reads with MiXCR anew, one entry per CDR3 protein. The sample lists around 530,000 distinct CDR3 sequences, approximately 12% occurring once. Sequencing was performed on PBMCs from blood, taken on the day of vaccination. The receptors come from a man over 45 who received an inactivated influenza vaccine.

V is TRBV4-2 and J is TRBJ2-5; D unresolved. Trimming took off 1 base at V and 4 bases at J, with 13 bases between the two ends. CDR1 is LGHNA, CDR2 YNFKEQ, per germline. CDR3 length equals 15 residues. CDR3 residues: CASSQVSGVGETQYF. The CDR3 coding sequence is TGTGCCAGCAGCCAAGTATCCGGAGTCGGAGAGACCCAGTACTTC.

This clonotype was found a few times. The rearrangement uses TRBV25-1 and TRBJ1-4; no definite D call. The CDR3 is made up of 16 amino acids. Germline V gene data show CDR1 as MGHDK and CDR2 as SYGVNS. The V gene lost 0 bases and the J gene lost 0 bases, with 8 bases spanning the gap. The CDR3 loop is CASSEYGFATNEKLFF. CDR3 nucleotides: TGTGCCAGCAGTGAATATGGGTTTGCAACTAATGAAAAACTGTTTTTT.

V gene TRBV20-1 combines with J gene TRBJ2-4, with D tentatively TRBD2 (5 bases). The germline V and J ends were trimmed by 0 bases and 0 bases, with 12 bases remaining between them. The CDR3 consists of 16 residues. Germline CDR1 reads DFQATT; CDR2 reads SNEGSKA (reference sequence). Here the CDR3 DNA reads TGCAGTGCTAGAGATCTCGGGAACCTAGCCAAAAACATTCAGTACTTC. This gives the protein CSARDLGNLAKNIQYF.

The rearrangement joins TRBV7-8 to TRBJ1-2, with no clear D. Germline values: CDR1 SGHVS, CDR2 FQNEAQ. The CDR3 is 15 residues long. V lost 0 bases, J lost 4 bases, and 12 bases lay in between. The CDR3 DNA reads TGTGCCAGCAGCTTAGCTCTCGTCGGCCCCTATGGCTACACCTTC. It codes for CASSLALVGPYGYTF. Drawing the rest from reference TRBV7-8 and TRBJ1-2, the complete variable domain is GAGVSQSPRYKVAKRGQDVALRCDPISGHVSLFWYQQALGQGPEFLTYFQNEAQLDKSGLPSDRFFAERPEGSVSTLKIQRTQQEDSAVYLCASSLALVGPYGYTFGSGTRLTVV.

This clonotype has at least ten counts. The chain couples TRBV7-8 to TRBJ2-1; no clear D. Germline CDR1 reads SGHVS; CDR2 reads FQNEAQ. The CDR3 spans 9 residues. The V end lost 5 bases, the J end lost 14 bases, and 7 bases lay between the germline ends. CDR3 nucleotide sequence: TGTGCCAGCAGCCCATCGGAGTTCTTC. Translated: CASSPSEFF. The full variable domain, rest sourced from reference TRBV7-8 and TRBJ2-1, is GAGVSQSPRYKVAKRGQDVALRCDPISGHVSLFWYQQALGQGPEFLTYFQNEAQLDKSGLPSDRFFAERPEGSVSTLKIQRTQQEDSAVYLCASSPSEFFGPGTRLTVL.

This clonotype was recorded a few times. The CDR3 sequence is CASSRGAGGEETQYF. The DNA for the CDR3 is TGTGCCAGCAGCCGAGGGGCGGGAGGAGAAGAGACCCAGTACTTC. V is TRBV4-2 and J is TRBJ2-5, with TRBD2 matching 8 bases. Germline CDR1 reads LGHNA; CDR2 reads YNFKEQ. The V and J ends lost 4 bases and 3 bases, in that order; junction bases with no gene match: 7. CDR3 length: 15 amino acids.

This chain connects TRBV12-3 or TRBV12-4 to TRBJ1-1; 7 nucleotides match TRBD1. The CDR3 contains 14 residues. Trimming cost V 6 bases and J 7 bases; bases outside gene matches: 11. CDR3 region: CASRPRQGKDEAFF. For the CDR3, the DNA is TGTGCCAGCAGGCCTAGACAGGGAAAGGATGAAGCTTTCTTT.

This clonotype came up a few times. This rearrangement joins TRBV7-6 to TRBJ2-1, with a possible D match to TRBD1 (6 bases). This CDR3 has 14 amino acids. V lost 5 bases and J lost 6, with 14 bases in between. CDR1 is SGHVS and CDR2 is FNYEAQ in the germline V gene. CDR3 sequence: CASSLRDISNEQFF. The CDR3 DNA reads TGTGCCAGCAGCCTAAGGGACATCTCCAATGAGCAGTTCTTC.

This clonotype was seen a few times. The chain has TRBV9 and TRBJ2-2, with 7 bases lining up with TRBD2. CDR3 size: 22 residues. Germline-derived CDR1 and CDR2 are SGDLS and YYNGEE. Trimming took 0 bases from V and 0 from J; bases not matched to a gene: 20. CDR3 coding DNA: TGTGCCAGCAGCGTAGCGGTGGAGGCGGGAGCGTCAGGGCCCTCGAACACCGGGGAGCTGTTTTTT. Protein: CASSVAVEAGASGPSNTGELFF.

This clonotype was counted at least ten times. CDR3 DNA: TGCAGTGCTAGAGACCCCGGGACTAGCGGGAGGAATGAGCAGTTCTTC. It codes for CSARDPGTSGRNEQFF. The V call is TRBV20-1, the J call TRBJ2-1; 15 bases fit TRBD2. Looked up from germline, CDR1 is DFQATT and CDR2 is SNEGSKA (reference sequence). Trimming at V came to 0 bases and at J to 7 bases, leaving 4 bases not matched to a gene. The length of the CDR3 is 16 residues.

Here the CDR3 DNA reads TGTGCCAGCAGCCAACATGATTCAGATACGCAGTATTTT. This encodes CASSQHDSDTQYF. The chain is built from TRBV3-1 and TRBJ2-3; D is unclear. The V end lost 2 bases, the J end lost 4 bases, and 7 bases lay between the germline ends. This CDR3 has 13 residues. Looked up from germline, CDR1 is LGHDT and CDR2 is YNNKEL (reference sequence).

The rearrangement links TRBV9 to TRBJ2-1; possibly TRBD2 for D (6 bases). V shed 0 bases and J shed 4 bases, with 11 bases lying between them. From germline, CDR1 is SGDLS and CDR2 YYNGEE. The length of the CDR3 is 15 residues. The CDR3 spells CASSVDTGEYNEQFF. CDR3 sequence (DNA): TGTGCCAGCAGCGTAGATACGGGAGAATACAATGAGCAGTTCTTC.

In its sample, this clonotype was seen a few times. V gene TRBV7-2 combines with J gene TRBJ1-1; D gene ambiguous. Trimming pared 4 bases from V and 4 bases from J, leaving 10 bases between. The CDR3 runs 13 residues. Germline V gene lookup returns CDR1 SGHTA and CDR2 FQGNSA. Here the CDR3 reads CASSSQWGTEAFF. The DNA of the CDR3 is TGTGCCAGCAGCTCGCAATGGGGCACTGAAGCTTTCTTT.

This clonotype was seen repeatedly, ten times or more. The genes are TRBV5-5 and TRBJ2-2, with D unresolved. Germline CDR1 SGHKS, CDR2 YYEKEE (reference sequence). The CDR3 contains 16 residues. The germline V and J ends were trimmed by 2 bases and 0 bases, with 11 bases remaining between them. CDR3 in amino acids: CASSLGPSPNTGELFF. Written as DNA, the CDR3 is TGTGCCAGCAGCTTAGGACCCAGTCCGAACACCGGGGAGCTGTTTTTT.

The table lists this clonotype with many counts. This sequence joins TRBV12-3 or TRBV12-4 and TRBJ2-7, with 9 bases fitting TRBD1. The J segment lost 6 bases and the V segment lost 3 bases, leaving 6 bases of the junction unmatched. This CDR3 comprises 14 residues. This chain's CDR3 is CASSLGTGKSEQYF. The DNA of the CDR3 is TGTGCCAGCAGTTTGGGGACAGGGAAATCCGAGCAGTACTTC.

This clonotype was counted between two and nine times. The chain employs TRBV27 and TRBJ2-5, with 7 bases matching TRBD2. CDR1 and CDR2 (germline): MNHEY, SMNVEV (reference sequence). The CDR3 totals 16 residues. V lost 6 bases, J lost 2 bases, and 12 bases stayed unmatched. CDR3 nucleotide sequence: TGTGCCAGCAGCCCCCGGGCGGGAGCAATACAAGAGACCCAGTACTTC. It codes for CASSPRAGAIQETQYF.

This clonotype appeared many times. This rearrangement joins TRBV10-3 to TRBJ1-1; possible D gene TRBD1, 6 bases. The CDR3 consists of 11 residues. V was trimmed by 5 bases and J by 12 bases, leaving 13 bases between them. Germline assignment: CDR1 ENHRY and CDR2 SYGVKD. CDR3 nucleotides: TGTGCCATCAGTAACGACAGGCGTCCTTTCTTT. Encoded protein: CAISNDRRPFF.

This chain joins TRBV5-6 and TRBJ2-7; 9 positions match TRBD1. J was trimmed by 3 bases and V by 5 bases; bases with no gene match: 3. CDR3 length: 13 amino acids. Per germline, CDR1 SGHDT and CDR2 YYEEEE. The CDR3 coding sequence is TGTGCCAGCAGTCGGACAGGGGACTACGAGCAGTACTTC. Protein sequence: CASSRTGDYEQYF.

This clonotype was observed a handful of times. V usage is TRBV7-8 and J usage is TRBJ2-1; D possibly corresponds to TRBD2 (6 bases). Trimming took 2 bases from V and 3 from J, leaving 14 bases between them. This CDR3 spans 16 amino acids. Germline loops: CDR1 SGHVS, CDR2 FQNEAQ. Here the CDR3 reads CASSLPSGTHYNEQFF. The CDR3 nucleotides are TGTGCCAGCAGCTTACCCTCCGGGACTCACTACAATGAGCAGTTCTTC. Using reference TRBV7-8 and TRBJ2-1 for the parts outside the CDR3, the full variable domain is GAGVSQSPRYKVAKRGQDVALRCDPISGHVSLFWYQQALGQGPEFLTYFQNEAQLDKSGLPSDRFFAERPEGSVSTLKIQRTQQEDSAVYLCASSLPSGTHYNEQFFGPGTRLTVL.

The V and J genes are TRBV20-1 and TRBJ2-1; tentatively, D is TRBD2 (5 bases). The CDR3 totals 18 residues. Germline assignment: CDR1 DFQATT and CDR2 SNEGSKA (reference sequence). V lost 0 bases, J lost 0 bases, and 18 bases lay in between. In DNA, the CDR3 is TGCAGTGCTAGAGATCTCACCAAGGCGGGTCTCTCCTACAATGAGCAGTTCTTC. Translating gives CSARDLTKAGLSYNEQFF.

This clonotype was seen repeatedly, ten times or more. The chain combines TRBV29-1 with TRBJ2-7; TRBD2 aligns across 9 bases. V lost 2 bases to trimming and J lost 4 bases; unmatched junction nucleotides: 6. The CDR3 runs 14 residues. The germline gives CDR1 SQVTM, CDR2 ANQGSEA. CDR3 residues: CSVESLAGSYEQYF. CDR3 sequence (DNA): TGCAGCGTTGAAAGCCTAGCGGGAAGTTACGAGCAGTACTTC.

The table lists this clonotype with many counts. The rearrangement links TRBV6-2 or TRBV6-3 to TRBJ2-7; 10 bases match TRBD2. The germline V gene has CDR1 MNHEY and CDR2 SVGEGT. The length of the CDR3 is 14 residues. The J segment lost 2 bases and the V segment lost 6 bases, leaving 4 bases of the junction unmatched. The CDR3 here is CASRALAGTYEQYF. CDR3 DNA: TGTGCCAGCAGAGCACTAGCGGGGACCTACGAGCAGTACTTC.

This clonotype was recorded a few times. The chain has TRBV4-2 and TRBJ2-3, with D tentatively TRBD2 (6 bases). From germline, CDR1 is LGHNA and CDR2 YNFKEQ. The CDR3 totals 17 residues. V gave up 1 base and J gave up 6 bases, with 20 bases separating them. The CDR3, as DNA: TGTGCCAGCAGCCAAGCACGTCGTCTAGCGTCCGAGGATACGCAGTATTTT. This gives the protein CASSQARRLASEDTQYF.